A selection of T cell receptor beta chains follows, all from one sample in a study of radiotherapy plus CTLA-4 blockade in lung cancer. The protocol was immunoSEQ multiplex PCR, while the TCRdb copy is restricted to in-frame clones and leaves out a portion. This sample has more than 75,000 clones, with 82% found just once. The material sequenced was peripheral blood, taken from a patient treated with radiotherapy plus ipilimumab. The receptors come from a human donor with non-small cell lung cancer that progressed on radiotherapy plus ipilimumab. Each CDR3 is given with its conserved first and last residue. D genes are given only for firm matches. Some rows mark clone size as missing; the rest say once, few, many or name a class of expanded clone.

V,J,D,size,DNA,CDR3
TRBV30,TRBJ1-3,.,.,TGTGCCTGGAGTGTCTCGGTTTGGGACGGCAAAAGTGGAAACACCATATATTTT,CAWSVSVWDGKSGNTIYF
TRBV27,TRBJ1-5,.,few,TGTGCCAGCCGCGTGGGTCTGAACAATCAGCCCCAGCATTTT,CASRVGLNNQPQHF
TRBV30,TRBJ2-3,.,.,TGTGCCTGGAGTGAGACTAGTCTCGAGTATTTT,CAWSETSLEYF
TRBV7-9,TRBJ2-2,.,.,TGTGCCAGCAGCGGGATCGGGACTGCACAGAACACCGGGGAGCTGTTTTTT,CASSGIGTAQNTGELFF
TRBV5-1,TRBJ1-3,.,few,TGCGCCAGCAGCCTGGGGACGGCTGGAAACACCATATATTTT,CASSLGTAGNTIYF
TRBV28,TRBJ2-1,TRBD1,.,TGTGCCAGCAGCCTACAGGGGGCGGGGGCTAGCGGAACTAATGAGCAGTTCTTC,CASSLQGAGASGTNEQFF
TRBV9,TRBJ1-4,TRBD1,.,TGTGCCAGCAGTCCTCGACAGGGGGCTGAAGAAAAACTGTTTTTT,CASSPRQGAEEKLFF
TRBV7-8,TRBJ2-7,TRBD1,.,TGTGCCAGCAGCTTAAAGGGACAGGGGGACTCCTACGAGCAGTACTTC,CASSLKGQGDSYEQYF
TRBV29-1,TRBJ2-5,.,once,TGCAGCGTTATGGGTGGGGTTTACCAAGAGACCCAGTACTTC,CSVMGGVYQETQYF
TRBV18,TRBJ1-5,TRBD1,once,TGTGCCAGCTCGCCTAGAACAGGGGAGAATCAGCCCCAGCATTTT,CASSPRTGENQPQHF
TRBV27,TRBJ2-3,.,once,TGTGCCAGCAGTTTACCCCTAGGGCTAACAGATACGCAGTATTTT,CASSLPLGLTDTQYF
TRBV18,TRBJ1-3,.,few,TGTGCCAGCTCACCAGAGTCTTCTGGAAACACCATATATTTT,CASSPESSGNTIYF
TRBV5-1,TRBJ2-5,.,.,TGCGCCAGCAGCTCCGGGACGGGGGAGACCCAGTACTTC,CASSSGTGETQYF
TRBV7-2,TRBJ1-1,.,.,TGTGCCAGCAGCCCCCCCCGAGGGTACACTGAAGCTTTCTTT,CASSPPRGYTEAFF
TRBV6-6,TRBJ1-4,.,.,TGTGCCAGCAGCCGGTGGCCCCGGGGAAATGAAAAACTGTTTTTT,CASSRWPRGNEKLFF
TRBV7-6,TRBJ2-7,TRBD2,.,TGTGCCAGCAGCCCACTAGCGGGAGCCGACGAGCAGTACTTC,CASSPLAGADEQYF
TRBV25-1,TRBJ2-1,.,.,TGTGCCAGCAGTTCCTTAGTGAATGAGCAGTTCTTC,CASSSLVNEQFF
TRBV5-1,TRBJ2-2,TRBD2,.,TGCGCCAGCAGCCCGGGAGGGGCTTCCGGGGAGCTGTTTTTT,CASSPGGASGELFF
TRBV28,TRBJ2-1,.,.,TGTGCCAGCAGACGTCCCGGGTCCGTCAATGAGCAGTTCTTC,CASRRPGSVNEQFF
TRBV7-9,TRBJ1-5,.,.,TGTGCCAGCAGCACACAGGACAATCAGCCCCAGCATTTT,CASSTQDNQPQHF
TRBV5-4,TRBJ2-1,.,.,TGTGCCAGCAGCTCGGTGGGCCACATATCCTACAATGAGCAGTTCTTC,CASSSVGHISYNEQFF
TRBV2,TRBJ2-1,TRBD1,.,TGTGCCAGCACCGCGACAGGGGGGTCCTACAATGAGCAGTTCTTC,CASTATGGSYNEQFF